This entry features one TCR beta chain sequence. No cognate antigen has been identified for it. Base qualities are missing; no much larger clone stands one base away. Whole blood was collected in K2EDTA tubes by collaborating institutions according to the institutions' own protocols. For TCRbeta analysis, collaborators shipped samples as frozen whole blood, isolated PBMCs, or DNA extracted from either of those sample types. The sample originates from a study of blood T cell repertoires in COVID-19 (dated by TCRdb to 2019 to 2021). For the study in its entirety: Collaborator samples came from the United States, Italy and Spain and covered acute and convalescent phases of COVID-19. Nearly every sample came with metadata listing a de-identified subject ID, COVID-19 status, age in years and sex. HLA class I and class II types, where available, came from metadata supplied by the sample provider rather than from assay-based typing. The samples were drawn from two sources: the first 160 participants of the ongoing ImmuneRACE study, and 1,000 to 1,500 subjects contributed by 6 global collaborators. The repertoires were released in a freely available public database intended as a resource for research on the immune response to SARS-CoV-2. The dataset comprised deeply sampled blood TCRbeta repertoires from subjects exposed to, actively infected with, or recovered from COVID-19. The material from the prospective study consisted of cDNA or gDNA derived from T cells, B-cell-depleted T cells, or PBMCs. Study-wide conclusions, independent of this receptor: How much clinical and demographic metadata was included differed by source and by participant, and the metadata was provided uncurated.

Counted from cysteine to phenylalanine, this CDR3 has 12 amino acids. CDR3 DNA only is kept here, 36 bases in frame from base 1. Relative to germline, V is missing 6 bases and J is missing 5 bases, with 2 bases of the junction outside any gene match. Via the germline V gene (reference sequence), CDR1 is LNHDA and CDR2 SQIVND. The immunoSEQ Assay, a bias-controlled multiplex PCR, was used to amplify TCRbeta CDR3 regions from genomic DNA. For the original study's pipeline: Within the assay, amplification of reference gene primers was used to estimate how many nucleated cells each sample contained. Sequence reads were collapsed and filtered to measure the absolute abundance of every unique TCRbeta CDR3 rearrangement. For each sample, productive Simpson clonality was calculated by taking the square root of Simpson's diversity index across productive rearrangements. TCRdb obtained this table from immuneACCESS and retained in-frame rearrangements with V and J assigned. These tables miss some clones; where compared with another copy, unresolved V genes account for less than half of the shortfall, and the remainder is unexplained. V, J and clone size reflect that table, while D and trimming were determined from the DNA. In all, the sample holds some 130,000 clones, and 85% to 90% of those were seen once. Under 3% of the sample rests with the top ten.

The sequencing input was peripheral blood. The receptor was isolated from a man aged 45-65 years with active COVID-19. Here the chain combines TRBV19 and TRBJ1-1; 8 bases in the junction line up with TRBD1. The CDR3 reads CASRQGGTEAFF. The nucleotides read TGTGCCAGTAGACAGGGGGGAACTGAAGCTTTCTTT.